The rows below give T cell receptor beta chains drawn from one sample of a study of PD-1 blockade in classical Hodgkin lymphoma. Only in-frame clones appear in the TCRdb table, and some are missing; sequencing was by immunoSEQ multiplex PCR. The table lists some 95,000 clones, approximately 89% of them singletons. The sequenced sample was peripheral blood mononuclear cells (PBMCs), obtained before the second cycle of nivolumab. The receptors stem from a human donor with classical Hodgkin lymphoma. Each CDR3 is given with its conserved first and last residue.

CDR3: CASSPMFGADIQYF
V: TRBV4-1
J: TRBJ2-4

CDR3: CASSDSYSNYGYTF
V: TRBV6-4
J: TRBJ1-2

CDR3: CASSPGGQGVGNSPLHF
V: TRBV5-1
J: TRBJ1-6

CDR3: CASSPRDSLNYGYTF
V: TRBV27
J: TRBJ1-2

CDR3: CASSSLDRARNTEAFF
V: TRBV28
J: TRBJ1-1

CDR3: CASSPMGVDTQYF
V: TRBV18
J: TRBJ2-3

CDR3: CASSLAWGNTEAFF
V: TRBV28
J: TRBJ1-1

CDR3: CASSFQPGVTFGNIQYF
V: TRBV28
J: TRBJ2-4

CDR3: CASRGQGANQPQHF
V: TRBV2
J: TRBJ1-5

CDR3: CASSLRQGAPTYEQYF
V: TRBV7-9
J: TRBJ2-7

CDR3: CASSLLRDNSPLHF
V: TRBV7-9
J: TRBJ1-6

CDR3: CASSGGLAGYNEQFF
V: TRBV2
J: TRBJ2-1

CDR3: CASTLPARRAFF
V: TRBV6-1
J: TRBJ1-1